This record concerns one T cell receptor beta chain sequence. The antigen is undetermined. This specimen belongs to a study of Ad26.COV2.S vaccination and SARS-CoV-2 variants. Trimming cost V 6 bases and J 7 bases, with 13 bases left between them. Germline V gene sequence: CDR1 MNHEY, CDR2 SVGAGI. The CDR3 is 13 amino acids. Whole-study results and caveats: Analyses that measured TCR breadth and depth may have underestimated total T cell responses.

Clones were read by immunoSEQ multiplex PCR, and TCRdb kept only the in-frame ones, dropping some. The sample has about 680,000 clones; approximately 88% are singletons. Treatment meaning: some 20 received Ad26.COV2.S at low or high dose, single or two shots; about 5 received placebo; per-sample allocation not given. Collection of the samples took place on day 63 after the first injection of vaccine or placebo. The origin of this receptor is a person between 18 and 59 years old who received the Ad26.COV2.S COVID-19 vaccine or a placebo. The rearrangement uses TRBV6-5 and TRBJ2-1; no clear D. Sequenced here: peripheral blood, sampled in a trial of Ad26.COV2.S vaccine versus placebo. The CDR3 nucleotides are TGTGCCAGCAGCCCCTCCCCCTCGAATGAGCAGTTCTTC. Amino acid sequence: CASSPSPSNEQFF.